The 30 T cell receptor beta chains in this list originate from one sample, sequenced in a study of breast tumors, draining lymph nodes, adjacent tissues. Samples came from axillary lymph nodes draining the breast cancer. TCRdb called the multiplex PCR reads again in MiXCR, with one record for every CDR3 protein. Here the sample spans about 140,000 distinct CDR3 sequences, approximately 32% being singletons. Material for sequencing was axillary lymph node tissue. Source of these receptors: a female donor with breast cancer. Some clones in this sample may be carry-over from other donors' samples.

This clonotype has a count of ten or more. The genes are TRBV5-1 and TRBJ2-6; unclear D gene. Between the trimmed V and J ends, which lost 5 bases and 0 bases, there was a span of 18 bases. The CDR3 totals 18 residues. The germline CDR1 and CDR2 sequences are SGHRS and YFSETQ. The CDR3 region has the DNA TGCGCCAGCAGGAGCGCCCAACCCATAAACTCTGGGGCCAACGTCCTGACTTTC. Protein: CASRSAQPINSGANVLTF.

As for this clonotype: The junction shows a germline mismatch at one end, possibly a read error. The chain carries TRBV24-1 and TRBJ2-3; 7 bases agree with TRBD2. This CDR3 spans 16 amino acids. CDR1 is KGHDR and CDR2 is SFDVKD in the germline V gene. The CDR3 DNA reads as TGTGCCACCAGTGGATCGGGGGGAGGGAGGGCAGATACGCAAGAATTT. Its protein product is CATSGSGGGRADTQEF.

This clonotype was recorded many times. J is TRBJ1-2 and V is TRBV7-6, with TRBD1 matching over 9 bases. CDR1 is SGHVS, CDR2 FNYEAQ, per germline. The CDR3 extends over 13 amino acids. J gave up 4 bases and V 4 bases, and 1 base lay outside the gene matches. The CDR3 reads CASSSGQGYGYTF. The DNA for the CDR3 is TGTGCCAGCAGCTCGGGACAGGGCTATGGCTACACCTTC.

This clonotype occurred many times. This chain uses TRBV30 with TRBJ1-5; TRBD1 might be the D (5 bases). The CDR3 is 13 residues long. Germline V CDR1 and CDR2: GTSNPN, SVGIG (reference sequence). With 3 bases removed from V and 2 bases from J, the gap between germline ends came to 8 bases. The DNA of the CDR3 is TGTGCCTGGAGCGCGGGGGGCAATCAGCCCCAGCATTTT. Protein sequence: CAWSAGGNQPQHF. The whole variable domain, filled in from reference TRBV30 and TRBJ1-5, reads SQTIHQWPATLVQPVGSPLSLECTVEGTSNPNLYWYRQAAGRGLQLLFYSVGIGQISSEVPQNLSASRPQDRQFILSSKKLLLSDSGFYLCAWSAGGNQPQHFGDGTRLSIL.

This clonotype was detected many times. This chain links TRBV5-1 with TRBJ2-7; D perhaps matches TRBD2 (6 bases). This CDR3 has 12 amino acids. Trimming left V 1 base short and J 12 bases short, with 14 bases between. Germline loops: CDR1 SGHRS, CDR2 YFSETQ. The CDR3 loop reads CASSLYGGERYF. CDR3 bases: TGCGCCAGCAGCTTGTACGGGGGAGAAAGGTACTTC.

This clonotype was counted ten times or more. The chain is built from TRBV7-8 and TRBJ1-4; maybe TRBD1 (6 bases). The CDR3 consists of 14 residues. The V and J ends lost 1 base and 7 bases respectively, with 10 bases between them. Germline CDR1 reads SGHVS; CDR2 reads FQNEAQ. The CDR3 nucleotides are TGTGCCAGCAGCTTAGGCGGGGGCACTGAAAAACTGTTTTTT. Its translation: CASSLGGGTEKLFF. Combining the CDR3 with reference TRBV7-8 and TRBJ1-4 gives the whole variable domain GAGVSQSPRYKVAKRGQDVALRCDPISGHVSLFWYQQALGQGPEFLTYFQNEAQLDKSGLPSDRFFAERPEGSVSTLKIQRTQQEDSAVYLCASSLGGGTEKLFFGSGTQLSVL.

J is TRBJ1-4 and V is TRBV13, with D unresolved. CDR1 and CDR2 from the germline V gene are PRHDT and FYEKMQ (reference sequence). CDR3 length: 18 amino acids. V was cut by 0 bases and J by 2 bases, with 16 bases left in between. CDR3 sequence reads: CASSLGDRGWTTNEKLFF. The CDR3 nucleotides are TGTGCCAGCAGCTTAGGCGATCGAGGGTGGACCACTAATGAAAAACTGTTTTTT.

At least ten counts were recorded for this clonotype. This chain uses TRBV6-5 with TRBJ2-2, with no clear D. This CDR3 region has 12 residues. V lost 6 bases to trimming and J lost 8 bases, with 10 bases between them. The germline gives CDR1 MNHEY, CDR2 SVGAGI. CDR3 DNA sequence: TGTGCCAGCAGCCTGATTTCGGGGGAGCTGTTTTTT. Translation: CASSLISGELFF.

The sample holds many counts of this clonotype. The chain uses TRBV30 and TRBJ2-1; 13 positions match TRBD2. This CDR3 spans 14 amino acids. CDR1 GTSNPN and CDR2 SVGIG come from the germline V gene (reference sequence). J gave up 7 bases and V 1 base, and 1 base lay outside the gene matches. CDR3 amino acids: CAWSGLAGGNEQFF. The DNA of the CDR3 is TGTGCCTGGAGTGGACTAGCGGGGGGTAATGAGCAGTTCTTC.

This clonotype was counted ten times or more. The chain links TRBV6-1 to TRBJ2-7; either TRBD1 or TRBD2 may supply D (6 bases each). Germline V CDR1 and CDR2: MNHNS, SASEGT. V dropped 5 bases and J dropped 0 bases, with 11 bases sitting between them. The CDR3 is made up of 14 amino acids. The CDR3 reads CASSPGGTSYEQYF. The CDR3 DNA follows: TGTGCCAGCAGTCCCGGGGGCACCTCCTACGAGCAGTACTTC.

This clonotype was picked up many times. The chain carries TRBV5-8 and TRBJ1-1; the D gene is possibly TRBD1 (6 bases). This CDR3 is 13 amino acids long. Germline values: CDR1 SGHTS, CDR2 YDEGEE. Trimming stripped 4 bases from V and 2 bases from J, with 9 bases between. CDR3 in amino acids: CASSRQVNTEAFF. The DNA of the CDR3 is TGTGCCAGCAGCAGACAGGTTAACACTGAAGCTTTCTTT. Looking up the rest from reference TRBV5-8 and TRBJ1-1 gives the full variable domain: EAGVTQSPTHLIKTRGQQATLRCSPISGHTSVYWYQQALGLGLQFLLWYDEGEERNRGNFPPRFSGRQFPNYSSELNVNALELEDSALYLCASSRQVNTEAFFGQGTRLTVV.

This clonotype has just a few counts. The chain has TRBV6-6 and TRBJ1-1; 7 bases agree with TRBD1. The J segment lost 4 bases and the V segment lost 6 bases, leaving 8 bases of the junction unmatched. The CDR3 contains 14 residues. CDR1 and CDR2 from the germline V gene are MNHNY and SVGAGI (reference sequence). CDR3 sequence (DNA): TGTGCCAGCAGAGAAGGGGGCGGGGTCACTGAAGCTTTCTTT. Residues: CASREGGGVTEAFF.

This clonotype showed up many times. The chain joins TRBV5-1 to TRBJ2-5; D is possibly TRBD1 (6 bases). Per germline, CDR1 SGHRS and CDR2 YFSETQ. The CDR3 loop spans 14 amino acids. Trimming took off 0 bases at V and 2 bases at J, with 8 bases between the two ends. In DNA, the CDR3 is TGCGCCAGCAGCTTGGGACAGGTACAAGAGACCCAGTACTTC. This sequence encodes CASSLGQVQETQYF.

The table lists this clonotype with many counts. This chain links TRBV4-2 with TRBJ2-5, with a weak D call TRBD1 (6 bases). The CDR3 has 16 amino acids. With 4 bases removed from V and 2 bases from J, the gap between germline ends came to 17 bases. The V gene's germline CDR1 is LGHNA and CDR2 YNFKEQ. The CDR3 spells CASSLGVRGQQETQYF. In nucleotides, the CDR3 is TGTGCCAGCAGCCTTGGGGTGAGGGGACAACAAGAGACCCAGTACTTC.

This clonotype was recorded at least ten times. In DNA, the CDR3 is TGTGCTAGTGGTTTGGACAGTGAACCTTATGGCTACACCTTC. Translation gives CASGLDSEPYGYTF. J is TRBJ1-2 and V is TRBV12-5, with unresolved D. The CDR3 loop spans 14 amino acids. The V and J ends lost 1 base and 5 bases respectively, with 11 bases between them. From germline, CDR1 is LGHNT and CDR2 FRNRAP.

Ten or more counts support this clonotype. For the CDR3, the DNA is TGTGCGACTGGGGAGCGGAGGGACAATGAGCAGTTCTTC. Protein: CATGERRDNEQFF. The J gene is TRBJ2-1, the V gene TRBV11-2; perhaps TRBD2 as D (6 bases). Germline CDR1 SGHAT, CDR2 FQNNGV. The CDR3 runs 13 residues.

In its sample, this clonotype was seen many times. The rearrangement links TRBV3-1 to TRBJ2-7; tentative D call: TRBD2 (6 bases). V dropped 1 base and J dropped 9 bases, with 16 bases sitting between them. This CDR3 is built from 14 residues. Germline V gives CDR1 LGHDT, CDR2 YNNKEL (reference sequence). DNA for the CDR3: TGTGCCAGCAGCCAAGGGGGGGTTTTGACGGGGCAGTACTTC. Translated, it gives CASSQGGVLTGQYF.

This clonotype has a count of ten or more. This sequence joins TRBV4-3 and TRBJ1-6, with 8 bases that match TRBD1. CDR3 size: 16 residues. From germline, CDR1 is LGHNA and CDR2 YSLEER. The trim removed 5 bases at V and 9 bases at J, leaving 12 bases unmatched. CDR3 amino acids: CASSNRGPGGFSPLHF. The CDR3, as DNA: TGCGCCAGCAGCAACAGAGGCCCAGGGGGCTTTTCACCCCTCCACTTT.

The gene calls are TRBV6-6 and TRBJ1-6; possibly TRBD1 for D (5 bases). V was clipped by 11 bases and J by 7 bases, with 18 bases between them. This CDR3 is built from 14 residues. Germline CDR1 is MNHNY and CDR2 is SVGAGI (reference sequence). CDR3 DNA sequence: TGTGCCTGTCAGGGAAGGTTCCCCAATTCACCCCTCCACTTT. Its translation is CACQGRFPNSPLHF.

This clonotype occurred many times. V gene TRBV10-2 combines with J gene TRBJ2-3; D ambiguous. Deletions cut 8 bases from V and 4 bases from J, with 7 bases between. CDR3 length: 11 residues. Per the germline V gene, CDR1 is WSHSY and CDR2 is SAAADI. CDR3 region: CASGEADTQYF. The CDR3 DNA reads as TGCGCCAGCGGAGAAGCAGATACGCAGTATTTT.

Concerning this clonotype: One end of the junction varies from germline; a read error may be responsible. V usage is TRBV7-9 and J usage is TRBJ1-3, with D unclear. The CDR3 is 17 amino acids. Germline CDR1 reads SEHNR; CDR2 reads FQNEAQ (reference sequence). The CDR3 here is CASSYALARSSGNSIYF. CDR3 DNA: TGTGCCAGCAGCTATGCACTAGCGAGGAGCTCCGGAAACTCCATATATTTT.

V gene TRBV9 combines with J gene TRBJ2-1; 9 nucleotides align to TRBD2. Germline-derived CDR1 and CDR2 are SGDLS and YYNGEE. V shed 2 bases, J shed 9 bases, and the junction held 9 bases outside the gene matches. CDR3 length equals 15 residues. CDR3 bases: TGTGCCAGCAGCGTTATAGCGGGAGCAACGGCTGAGCAGTTCTTC. It specifies CASSVIAGATAEQFF.

This clonotype was observed a few times. The chain recombines TRBV6-5 with TRBJ1-5; 7 nucleotides agree with TRBD1. CDR1 is MNHEY and CDR2 is SVGAGI in the germline V gene. The V and J ends lost 6 bases and 4 bases, in that order; junction bases with no gene match: 6. The CDR3 is 14 amino acids. CDR3 sequence reads: CASSRDSTNQPQHF. The CDR3 coding sequence is TGTGCCAGCAGCCGGGACAGTACTAATCAGCCCCAGCATTTT.

As for this clonotype: No conserved phenylalanine or tryptophan is present at the end of the CDR3, so a read error is the likely explanation. CDR3 DNA sequence: TGTGCCAGTAGTATAGCTGGGGAGGGTGAGACCCAGTACTCC. It is translated as CASSIAGEGETQYS. The chain has TRBV19 and TRBJ2-5; TRBD2 matches at 7 bases. This CDR3 region has 14 residues. The ends lost 1 base at V and 5 bases at J; junction bases unmatched: 4. The V gene's germline CDR1 is LNHDA and CDR2 SQIVND (reference sequence).

The table lists this clonotype with many counts. This rearrangement joins TRBV7-3 to TRBJ2-3; D may match TRBD1 or TRBD2 (5 bases each). This CDR3 has 14 amino acids. V was trimmed by 4 bases and J by 1 base, leaving 9 bases between them. Germline V gives CDR1 SGHTA, CDR2 FQGTGA. CDR3 protein: CASSSLGGTDTQYF. The CDR3 DNA sequence: TGTGCCAGCAGCTCCCTGGGGGGCACAGATACGCAGTATTTT.

This clonotype was observed a few times. V gene TRBV3-1 combines with J gene TRBJ1-1, with TRBD1 matching over 8 bases. Germline-derived CDR1 and CDR2 are LGHDT and YNNKEL (reference sequence). The CDR3 runs to 14 residues. J gave up 3 bases and V 4 bases, and 4 bases lay outside the gene matches. The CDR3 DNA is TGTGCCAGCAGCCTCAGGGGGCGCGACACTGAAGCTTTCTTT. It specifies CASSLRGRDTEAFF.

Comment on this clonotype: This may be a read error: a much more frequent sequence differs by one nucleotide. The chain has TRBV28 and TRBJ2-3; D might be TRBD1 (5 bases). This CDR3 has 15 amino acids. V dropped 5 bases and J dropped 0 bases, with 12 bases sitting between them. The germline V gene encodes CDR1 MDHEN and CDR2 SYDVKM. The CDR3 coding sequence is TGTGCCAGCAGTCCCAGGGCTTATAGCACAGATACGCAGTATTTT. Protein: CASSPRAYSTDTQYF.

This clonotype was observed many times. The junction and the germline gene differ at one end; a read error may be behind it. The chain is built from TRBV20-1 and TRBJ1-2; possible D gene TRBD1, 5 bases. The CDR3 covers 12 residues. From germline, CDR1 is DFQATT and CDR2 SNEGSKA (reference sequence). The CDR3 region is CSANRINYGSTF. CDR3 sequence (DNA): TGCAGTGCTAACAGGATTAACTATGGCTCCACCTTC.

In this sample, this clonotype turned up many times. The chain has TRBV5-6 and TRBJ2-3; TRBD2 matches at 9 bases. The V segment lost 0 bases and the J segment 6 bases; nucleotides outside the gene matches: 2. This CDR3 comprises 14 residues. Germline assignment: CDR1 SGHDT and CDR2 YYEEEE. The CDR3 sequence is CASSLGLAGDTQYF. CDR3 in DNA: TGTGCCAGCAGCTTGGGGCTAGCGGGGGATACGCAGTATTTT. Filled out from reference TRBV5-6 and TRBJ2-3, the complete variable domain reads DAGVTQSPTHLIKTRGQQVTLRCSPKSGHDTVSWYQQALGQGPQFIFQYYEEEERQRGNFPDRFSGHQFPNYSSELNVNALLLGDSALYLCASSLGLAGDTQYFGPGTRLTVL.

In its sample, this clonotype was seen many times. A single base separates this from a much larger clone, so it may be a read error. This CDR3 is missing its conserved last phenylalanine or tryptophan, likely due to a read error. V is TRBV9 and J is TRBJ1-2; 9 bases are a match to TRBD1. J was trimmed by 8 bases and V by 3 bases; bases with no gene match: 5. CDR3 size: 13 residues. CDR1 is SGDLS, CDR2 YYNGEE, per germline. CDR3 in amino acids: CASSARTGDGYTS. The CDR3 coding sequence is TGTGCCAGCAGCGCCAGGACAGGGGACGGCTACACCTCC.